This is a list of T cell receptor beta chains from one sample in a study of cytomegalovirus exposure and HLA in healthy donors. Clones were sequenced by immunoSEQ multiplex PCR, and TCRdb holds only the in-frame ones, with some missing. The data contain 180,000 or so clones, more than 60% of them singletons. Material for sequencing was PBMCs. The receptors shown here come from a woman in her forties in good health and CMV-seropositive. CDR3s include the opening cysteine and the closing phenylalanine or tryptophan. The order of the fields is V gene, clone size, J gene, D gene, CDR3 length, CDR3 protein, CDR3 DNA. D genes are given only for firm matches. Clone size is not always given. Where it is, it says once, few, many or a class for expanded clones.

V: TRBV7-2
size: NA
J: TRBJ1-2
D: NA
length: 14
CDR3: CASSLGPTNYGYTF
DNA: TGTGCCAGCAGCTTGGGGCCTACTAACTATGGCTACACCTTC

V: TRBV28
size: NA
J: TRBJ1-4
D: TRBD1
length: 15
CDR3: CASSPKGQGGEKLFF
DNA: TGTGCCAGCAGCCCAAAGGGACAGGGTGGTGAAAAACTGTTTTTT

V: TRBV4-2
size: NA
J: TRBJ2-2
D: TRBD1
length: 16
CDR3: CASSHAGTGKTGELFF
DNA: TGTGCCAGCAGCCACGCCGGGACAGGGAAAACCGGGGAGCTGTTTTTT

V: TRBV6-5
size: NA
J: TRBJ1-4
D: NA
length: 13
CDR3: CASSYSGGEKLFF
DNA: TGTGCCAGCAGTTACTCGGGGGGTGAAAAACTGTTTTTT

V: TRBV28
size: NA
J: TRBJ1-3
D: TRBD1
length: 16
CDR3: CASSFSTGGLGNTIYF
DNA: TGTGCCAGCAGTTTTTCGACAGGGGGCCTTGGAAACACCATATATTTT

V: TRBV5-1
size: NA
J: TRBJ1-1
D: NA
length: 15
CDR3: CASSLGLGGNTEAFF
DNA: TGCGCCAGCAGCTTGGGCTTGGGAGGGAACACTGAAGCTTTCTTT

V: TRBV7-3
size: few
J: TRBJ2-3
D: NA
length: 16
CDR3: CASSLYPGAGADTQYF
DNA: TGTGCCAGCAGCTTATATCCAGGGGCGGGGGCAGATACGCAGTATTTT

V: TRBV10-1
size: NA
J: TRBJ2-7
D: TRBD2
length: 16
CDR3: CASSDSHRGGSYEQYF
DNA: TGCGCCAGCAGTGATTCCCATCGGGGGGGATCCTACGAGCAGTACTTC

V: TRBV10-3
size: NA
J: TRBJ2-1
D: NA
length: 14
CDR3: CAISDVDARGEQFF
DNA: TGTGCCATCAGTGACGTTGATGCTCGGGGTGAGCAGTTCTTC

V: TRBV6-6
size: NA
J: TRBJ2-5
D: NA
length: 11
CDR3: CASSYRETQYF
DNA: TGTGCCAGCAGTTACCGGGAGACCCAGTACTTC

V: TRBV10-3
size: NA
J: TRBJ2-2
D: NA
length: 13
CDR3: CAISERGSGELFF
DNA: TGTGCCATCAGTGAGAGAGGATCCGGGGAGCTGTTTTTT

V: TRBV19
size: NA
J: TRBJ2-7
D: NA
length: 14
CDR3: CASSIGQTSYEQYF
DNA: TGTGCCAGTAGTATCGGACAGACCTCCTACGAGCAGTACTTC

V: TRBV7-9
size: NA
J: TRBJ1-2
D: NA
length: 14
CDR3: CASSLTTANYGYTF
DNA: TGTGCCAGCAGCTTAACAACCGCTAACTATGGCTACACCTTC

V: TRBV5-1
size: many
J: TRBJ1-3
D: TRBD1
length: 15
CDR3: CASSYSGGSGNTIYF
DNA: TGCGCCAGCAGCTACTCAGGGGGCTCTGGAAACACCATATATTTT

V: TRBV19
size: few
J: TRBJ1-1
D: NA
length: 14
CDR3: CASSILQQGTEAFF
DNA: TGTGCCAGTAGTATCCTCCAACAGGGCACTGAAGCTTTCTTT

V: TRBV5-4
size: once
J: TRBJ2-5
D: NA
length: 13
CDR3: CASSLAGAETQYF
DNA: TGTGCCAGCAGCTTGGCAGGGGCGGAGACCCAGTACTTC

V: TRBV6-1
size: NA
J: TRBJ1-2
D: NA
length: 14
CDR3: CASSDLGWSYGYTF
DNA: TGTGCCAGCAGTGATTTAGGTTGGAGCTATGGCTACACCTTC

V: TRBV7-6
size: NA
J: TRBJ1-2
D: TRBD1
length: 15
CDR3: CASSLAGRGRGGYTF
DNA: TGTGCCAGCAGCTTAGCAGGCAGGGGGAGAGGTGGCTACACCTTC

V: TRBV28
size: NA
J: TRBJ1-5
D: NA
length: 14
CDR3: CASTKDRSNQPQHF
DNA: TGTGCCAGCACTAAAGACAGGAGCAATCAGCCCCAGCATTTT

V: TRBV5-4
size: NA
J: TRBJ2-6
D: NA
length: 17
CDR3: CASSFGRVDSGANVLTF
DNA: TGTGCCAGCAGCTTCGGCAGGGTCGACTCTGGGGCCAACGTCCTGACTTTC

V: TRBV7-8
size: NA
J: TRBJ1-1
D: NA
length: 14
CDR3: CASSHSPGSTEAFF
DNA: TGTGCCAGCAGCCATAGTCCAGGGTCCACTGAAGCTTTCTTT

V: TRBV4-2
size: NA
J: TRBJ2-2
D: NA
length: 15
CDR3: CASSQGAGEIGELFF
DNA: TGTGCCAGCAGCCAAGGGGCAGGGGAGATCGGGGAGCTGTTTTTT

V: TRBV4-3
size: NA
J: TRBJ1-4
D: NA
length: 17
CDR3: CASSQGAGGATNEKLFF
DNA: TGCGCCAGCAGCCAAGGAGCCGGGGGTGCAACTAATGAAAAACTGTTTTTT

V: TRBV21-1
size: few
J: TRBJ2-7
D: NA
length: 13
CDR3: CASTGQGGFEQYF
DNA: TGTGCCAGCACGGGACAGGGTGGCTTCGAGCAGTACTTC

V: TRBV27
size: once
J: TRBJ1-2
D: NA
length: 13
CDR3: CASSLGTYYGYTF
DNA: TGTGCCAGCAGTTTGGGCACTTACTATGGCTACACCTTC

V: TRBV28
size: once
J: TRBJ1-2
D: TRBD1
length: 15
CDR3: CASSPQRQGARGYTF
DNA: TGTGCCAGCAGTCCGCAGCGACAGGGGGCGAGGGGCTACACCTTC

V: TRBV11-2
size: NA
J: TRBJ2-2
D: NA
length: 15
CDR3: CASTPGLNPPGELFF
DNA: TGTGCCAGCACCCCGGGGTTGAACCCCCCCGGGGAGCTGTTTTTT

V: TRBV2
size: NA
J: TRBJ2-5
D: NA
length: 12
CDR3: CASSEARETQYF
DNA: TGTGCCAGCAGTGAAGCGCGGGAGACCCAGTACTTC

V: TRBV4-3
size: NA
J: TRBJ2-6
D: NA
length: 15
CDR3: CASSQDSQGTNVLTF
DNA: TGCGCCAGCAGCCAAGATTCGCAGGGTACCAACGTCCTGACTTTC

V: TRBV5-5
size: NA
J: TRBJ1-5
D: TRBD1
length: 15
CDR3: CASSFWDRSNQPQHF
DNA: TGTGCCAGCAGCTTTTGGGACAGAAGCAATCAGCCCCAGCATTTT

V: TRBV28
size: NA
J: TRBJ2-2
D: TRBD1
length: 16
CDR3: CASTPFGTGHTGELFF
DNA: TGTGCCAGCACCCCTTTTGGGACAGGGCACACCGGGGAGCTGTTTTTT

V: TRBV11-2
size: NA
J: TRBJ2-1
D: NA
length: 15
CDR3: CASTPGGLADSEQFF
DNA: TGTGCCAGCACCCCCGGGGGGCTAGCGGACTCCGAGCAGTTCTTC

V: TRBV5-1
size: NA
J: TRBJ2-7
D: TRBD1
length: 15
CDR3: CASSSSGTGADEQYF
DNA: TGCGCCAGCAGCTCATCCGGGACAGGGGCAGACGAGCAGTACTTC